This is a list of T cell receptor beta chains from one sample in a study of OX40 agonist ivuxolimab in advanced cancers. Assay: immunoSEQ multiplex PCR; the TCRdb copy retains only in-frame clones and omits some. The sample lists tens of thousands of clones, about 88% occurring once. Sequencing was performed on CD4+ or CD8+ T cells sorted from blood, taken in a trial of the OX40 agonist ivuxolimab. These receptors originate from an adult with an advanced solid tumor such as melanoma, head and neck, liver or kidney cancer. Both conserved end residues are part of each CDR3. A D gene is named only where the DNA matches it firmly. Only some rows state a clone size, as once, few, many or a class for expanded clones.

V gene	D gene	J gene	clone size	CDR3 protein	CDR3 DNA
TRBV27	NA	TRBJ1-4	NA	CASSLQLGFYNEKLFF	TGTGCCAGCAGTTTACAGCTCGGGTTCTATAATGAAAAACTGTTTTTT
TRBV6-5	NA	TRBJ1-1	NA	CASSYSTGAGTEAFF	TGTGCCAGCAGTTACTCGACGGGGGCTGGCACTGAAGCTTTCTTT
TRBV6-5	TRBD1	TRBJ2-3	NA	CASADRGGTDTQYF	TGTGCCAGTGCAGACAGGGGGGGCACAGATACGCAGTATTTT
TRBV21-1	NA	TRBJ2-5	NA	CARKTSGAQETQYF	TGTGCCAGGAAGACTAGCGGAGCCCAAGAGACCCAGTACTTC
TRBV28	NA	TRBJ1-2	few	CASSLVGVNYGYTF	TGTGCCAGCAGTTTAGTCGGGGTTAACTATGGCTACACCTTC
TRBV2	NA	TRBJ1-2	NA	CASSAGGQVYGYTF	TGTGCCAGCAGTGCCGGGGGGCAGGTCTATGGCTACACCTTC
TRBV6-6	NA	TRBJ1-2	NA	CASSFQPFGVYGYTF	TGTGCCAGCAGTTTTCAACCCTTTGGCGTCTATGGCTACACCTTC
TRBV5-1	TRBD2	TRBJ2-1	few	CASSSYGRNNEQFF	TGCGCCAGCAGCTCCTACGGGAGGAACAATGAGCAGTTCTTC
TRBV10-3	NA	TRBJ2-2	NA	CAIANTGELFF	TGTGCCATAGCGAACACCGGGGAGCTGTTTTTT
TRBV6-5	NA	TRBJ2-5	NA	CASSRDWQETQYF	TGTGCCAGCAGCAGGGACTGGCAAGAGACCCAGTACTTC
TRBV19	NA	TRBJ1-5	NA	CASSMGGNQPQHF	TGTGCCAGTAGCATGGGGGGGAATCAGCCCCAGCATTTT
TRBV19	NA	TRBJ1-4	NA	CASSILGVKEKLFF	TGTGCCAGTAGTATTCTGGGGGTAAAAGAAAAACTGTTTTTT
TRBV27	NA	TRBJ1-5	NA	CASSLLAGSNQPQHF	TGTGCCAGCAGTTTATTGGCAGGAAGCAATCAGCCCCAGCATTTT